A selection of T cell receptor beta chains follows, all from one sample in a study of shared clonotypes between healthy human individuals. Some clones are missing from TCRdb's copy, which holds only in-frame ones; the method was immunoSEQ multiplex PCR. The repertoire has roughly 1,800,000 clones, about 95% of them found once; the top ten carry more than 0.95%. The sequencing sample was made of naive CD8+ T cells sorted from blood. The origin of the receptors is a young man in good health. Each CDR3 is given with its conserved first and last residue. The D gene is left open where the match is weak. For some rows the clone size is stated as once, few or many, or as a class when expanded; others skip it.

DNA	CDR3	D	size	V	J
TGCGCCAGCAGTGAGGGAAGGGTGGAAAGCACAGATACGCAGTATTTT	CASSEGRVESTDTQYF	-	-	TRBV10-2	TRBJ2-3
TGTGCCAGCAGCTTCAGACTAGCGGGGGTGCTTGATACGCAGTATTTT	CASSFRLAGVLDTQYF	TRBD2	-	TRBV7-9	TRBJ2-3
TGTGCCAGCAGTCCCACAGGGATTCCCACACAGCCCCAGCATTTT	CASSPTGIPTQPQHF	-	once	TRBV6-6	TRBJ1-5
TGTGCCAGCAGCTTGGATGTGGCGGGGTACTCTGGAAACACCATATATTTT	CASSLDVAGYSGNTIYF	-	-	TRBV5-6	TRBJ1-3
TGCAGCGTGGGTGGGACTAGCGGGGGCGCACCCACAGATACGCAGTATTTT	CSVGGTSGGAPTDTQYF	TRBD2	-	TRBV29-1	TRBJ2-3
TGTGCCAGCAGCTCTTACCTCAGTAGGAATCCCTACGAGCAGTACTTC	CASSSYLSRNPYEQYF	-	-	TRBV11-2	TRBJ2-7
TGCGCCAGCAGCATGCTAGCGGGGGCCAACGGGGAGCTGTTTTTT	CASSMLAGANGELFF	TRBD2	-	TRBV5-1	TRBJ2-2
TGCGCCAGCAGCTTGGATACACCGGAGCAGTACTTC	CASSLDTPEQYF	-	once	TRBV5-1	TRBJ2-7
TGTGCCAGCAGCGTAGAGGAAGGGGATTCACCCCTCCACTTT	CASSVEEGDSPLHF	-	-	TRBV9	TRBJ1-6
TGTGCCAGCAGCTTCATAAGCACTGAAGCTTTCTTT	CASSFISTEAFF	-	-	TRBV11-2	TRBJ1-1
TGTGCCAGCAGCTTGGAGCACCCAGGGAGCAATCAGCCCCAGCATTTT	CASSLEHPGSNQPQHF	-	-	TRBV11-2	TRBJ1-5
TGTGCCAGTAGTATCAGGGGGACCCCCTACGAGCAGTACTTC	CASSIRGTPYEQYF	TRBD1	-	TRBV19	TRBJ2-7
TGTGCCAGCAGCCCCCCCGGGGCCGACGAGCAGTACTTC	CASSPPGADEQYF	-	-	TRBV9	TRBJ2-7
TGTGCCAGCAGCTTGGAAGGGGGGGCTGAAGCTTTCTTT	CASSLEGGAEAFF	-	-	TRBV5-6	TRBJ1-1
TGTGCCAGCAAAGTCTCCGGGACAGGGGTTGGAGCTTTCTTT	CASKVSGTGVGAFF	TRBD1	-	TRBV25-1	TRBJ1-1
TGTGCCACCAGCCTAGACAGGGGTTCCAAAAACATTCAGTACTTC	CATSLDRGSKNIQYF	TRBD1	-	TRBV15	TRBJ2-4
TGTGCCAGCAGTTTATCGATGGGAAGCACAGATACGCAGTATTTT	CASSLSMGSTDTQYF	-	-	TRBV27	TRBJ2-3
TGTGCCAGCAGTTTGCACAGGGGATTTTACGAGCAGTACTTC	CASSLHRGFYEQYF	TRBD1	-	TRBV27	TRBJ2-7
TGCGCCAGCAGTGATTCACACCTCCAAGAGACCCAGTACTTC	CASSDSHLQETQYF	-	once	TRBV10-1	TRBJ2-5
TGCGCCAGCAGCCAGTCCCCTGGGCAGGCCCACAATGAGCAGTTCTTC	CASSQSPGQAHNEQFF	-	-	TRBV4-1	TRBJ2-1
TGTGCCAGCAGCTTGCTGGGACAGGGGCAGTTCTTC	CASSLLGQGQFF	TRBD1	-	TRBV5-8	TRBJ2-1
TGTGCCAGCAGTGAAGCGATCTATATATCGGGCCCGGGCTACACCTTC	CASSEAIYISGPGYTF	-	-	TRBV6-1	TRBJ1-2
TGTGCCAGCAGCTTAGTTGGGCCCGGGGAGCTGTTTTTT	CASSLVGPGELFF	-	-	TRBV7-2	TRBJ2-2
TGCGCCAGCAGCCACGGACAGGGGGTTGCTGAAGCTTTCTTT	CASSHGQGVAEAFF	TRBD1	-	TRBV4-1	TRBJ1-1
TGTGCCAGCAGTTTACTTGGGACTAGCGGCTACAATGAGCAGTTCTTC	CASSLLGTSGYNEQFF	TRBD2	-	TRBV27	TRBJ2-1
TGTGCCAGTAGCCTACAGAGGGGCCTGAACACTGAAGCTTTCTTT	CASSLQRGLNTEAFF	-	-	TRBV19	TRBJ1-1
TGTGCCAGCAGCTTAGGGGGCTTAGCATCCTACTACAATGAGCAGTTCTTC	CASSLGGLASYYNEQFF	-	-	TRBV11-2	TRBJ2-1
TGCGCCAGCAGCCAAGATATTAATTACAATGAGCAGTTCTTC	CASSQDINYNEQFF	-	-	TRBV4-1	TRBJ2-1
TGTGCCTGGAGTGTACTTCGGTGGACTGAAGCTTTCTTT	CAWSVLRWTEAFF	-	few	TRBV30	TRBJ1-1
TGTGCCAGCAGCTTGGCAGGGTTTGGTGAGCAGTTCTTC	CASSLAGFGEQFF	-	once	TRBV5-6	TRBJ2-1
TGTGCCGCCCATGGGCCCTATGGCTACACCTTC	CAAHGPYGYTF	-	few	TRBV5-6	TRBJ1-2
TGTGCCAGCAGCCCTAGCGATAATCCCTACGAGCAGTACTTC	CASSPSDNPYEQYF	-	-	TRBV5-4	TRBJ2-7
TGTGCCAGCAGTTCACCCTCCCGGGACAGCATATATGGCTACACCTTC	CASSSPSRDSIYGYTF	TRBD1	-	TRBV27	TRBJ1-2
TGTGCCAGCAGTACATCCTCGGGACACTACACAGATACGCAGTATTTT	CASSTSSGHYTDTQYF	-	-	TRBV27	TRBJ2-3
TGCGCCAGCAGTGATGGTACTGAAGCTTTCTTT	CASSDGTEAFF	-	-	TRBV10-1	TRBJ1-1
TGCGCCAGCAGCCAAGACGCTAGTGGAGCCTACGAGCAGTACTTC	CASSQDASGAYEQYF	-	once	TRBV4-1	TRBJ2-7
TGTGCCAGCACCCGATCGGGAGATACGCAGTATTTT	CASTRSGDTQYF	-	-	TRBV28	TRBJ2-3
TGTGCCAGTACGAGGGGCCCCAACACGCGACCAAATCAGCCCCAGCATTTT	CASTRGPNTRPNQPQHF	-	-	TRBV19	TRBJ1-5
TGTGCAAGTCGCTTAGTCGGCGTGGAGGGGAGAGGCGAGCAGTACTTC	CASRLVGVEGRGEQYF	-	-	TRBV12-2	TRBJ2-7
TGTGCCAGCAGCTTAGGCAGCGAAGCTTTCTTT	CASSLGSEAFF	-	-	TRBV7-8	TRBJ1-1
TGTGCCTGGTGGGAGAGCGGGAGCAATCAGCCCCAGCATTTT	CAWWESGSNQPQHF	-	-	TRBV30	TRBJ1-5
TGCGCCAGCAGCCAGAGACAGGGTTTATACTACAATGAGCAGTTCTTC	CASSQRQGLYYNEQFF	TRBD1	-	TRBV4-3	TRBJ2-1
TGTGCCAGCAGCGTAGCTGGCGGACAGGGCAACGAGCAGTACTTC	CASSVAGGQGNEQYF	TRBD1	-	TRBV9	TRBJ2-7
TGTGCCAGCAGCTTAGACGGTGCGGCCTACGAGCAGTACTTC	CASSLDGAAYEQYF	-	-	TRBV11-2	TRBJ2-7
TGTGCCAGCAGTTACTCGGAGGGGGCAGAGACCCAGTACTTC	CASSYSEGAETQYF	-	-	TRBV6-5	TRBJ2-5
TGTGCCAGCAGCCTAGGACCTACATCACATGAGCAGTTCTTC	CASSLGPTSHEQFF	-	-	TRBV7-9	TRBJ2-1
TGTGCCAGCAGCCCTAGGTTAGTAGAAGCCCCCCCAATGGAGCAGTTCTTC	CASSPRLVEAPPMEQFF	-	-	TRBV7-8	TRBJ2-1
TGCAGCGTTGAAATGGAAAGGGGTAGCGAGCAGTACTTC	CSVEMERGSEQYF	-	-	TRBV29-1	TRBJ2-7